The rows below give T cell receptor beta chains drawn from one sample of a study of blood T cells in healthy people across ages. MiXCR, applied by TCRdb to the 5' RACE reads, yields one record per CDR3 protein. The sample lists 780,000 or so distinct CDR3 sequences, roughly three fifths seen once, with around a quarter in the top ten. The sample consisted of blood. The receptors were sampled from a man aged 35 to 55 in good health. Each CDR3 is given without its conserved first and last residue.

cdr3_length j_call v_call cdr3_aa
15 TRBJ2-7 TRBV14 ASSQGLPRTASYEQY
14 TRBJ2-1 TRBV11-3 ASSLLQGWGNNEQF
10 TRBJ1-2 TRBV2 ASRALVYGYT
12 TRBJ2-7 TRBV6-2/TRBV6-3 ASSTDDRVYEQY
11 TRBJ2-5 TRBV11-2 ASSLGPDNEQY
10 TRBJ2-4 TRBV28 ASMTEQNIQY
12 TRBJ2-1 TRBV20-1 SAGVVASYNEQF
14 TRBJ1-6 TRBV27 ASSPPLNVRNSPLH
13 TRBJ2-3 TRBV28 ASSFSRGQTDTQY
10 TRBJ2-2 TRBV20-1 SGQGYTGELF
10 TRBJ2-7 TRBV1 RSGTLSYEQY
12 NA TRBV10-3 AISERDPYNEQY
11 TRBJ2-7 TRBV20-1 SASKQGLDEQY
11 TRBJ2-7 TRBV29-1 SVVFGAPYEQY
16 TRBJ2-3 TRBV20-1 SARGPRITSGSTDTQY
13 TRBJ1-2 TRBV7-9 ASSLGDRVLSGYT
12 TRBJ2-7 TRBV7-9 ASSLDWTTYEQY
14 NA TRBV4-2 ASSPREAGSSYEQY
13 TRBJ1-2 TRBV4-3 ASSQGPTANYGYT
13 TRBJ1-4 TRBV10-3 AISEGIPSNEKLF
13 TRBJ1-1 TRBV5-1 ASSLFTGKDTEAF
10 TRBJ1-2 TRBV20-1 SARVIIGGYT
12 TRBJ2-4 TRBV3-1 ASSQLAGAREQY
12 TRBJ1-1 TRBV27 ASSTGRAGTEAF
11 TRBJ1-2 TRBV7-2 ASSLPVHYGYT
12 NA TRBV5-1 ASSPGTSGTEQY
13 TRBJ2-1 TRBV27 ASSFKEAGVFEQF
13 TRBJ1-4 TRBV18 ASSPPAGRGEKLF
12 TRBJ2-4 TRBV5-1 ASSLGRAENIQY
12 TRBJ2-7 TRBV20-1 SAEPGLAGYEQY
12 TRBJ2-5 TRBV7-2 ASSFQGIGETQY
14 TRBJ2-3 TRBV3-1 ASSRVRGGPTDTQY
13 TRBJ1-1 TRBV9 ASSPGGWRNTEAF
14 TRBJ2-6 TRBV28 ASRGTSGAGANVLT
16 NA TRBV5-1 ASSLAPSGMGLGYEQY
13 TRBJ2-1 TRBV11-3 ASSYVRGPYNEQF
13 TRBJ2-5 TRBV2 ASRSGTSGFDEQY
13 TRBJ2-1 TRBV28 ASSTLAGGPNEQF
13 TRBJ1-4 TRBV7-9 ASSSNRGPNEKLF
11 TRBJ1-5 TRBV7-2 ASNFGLGQPQH
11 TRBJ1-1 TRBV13 ASSLVQGTEAF
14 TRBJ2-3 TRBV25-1 VSSAPTVATTDTQY
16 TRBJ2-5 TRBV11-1 ASSLERSRTPRVKTQY
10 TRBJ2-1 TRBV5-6 ASCTQNNEQF
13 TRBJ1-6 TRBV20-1 SARRGSSYNSPLH
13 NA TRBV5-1 ASSFVGGSEETQY
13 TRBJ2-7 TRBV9 ASSGRTGDPYEQY
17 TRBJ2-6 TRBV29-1 SVAWDISHNRSGANVLT
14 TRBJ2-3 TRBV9 ASSTPRTSGGDTQY
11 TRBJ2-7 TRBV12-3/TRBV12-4 ASRGQGRNEQY
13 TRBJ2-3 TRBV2 ASRPDRGETDTQY
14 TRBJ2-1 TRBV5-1 ASSLVGTSSYNEQF
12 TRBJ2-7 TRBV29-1 SVVGRQGVHEQY
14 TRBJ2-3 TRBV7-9 ASSSTQVARTDTQY
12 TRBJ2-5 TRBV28 ASSSGGRLWEQY
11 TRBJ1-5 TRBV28 ASRTRYNQPQH
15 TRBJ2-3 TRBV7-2 ASSLVLGTTSGYTQY
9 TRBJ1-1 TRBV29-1 SVEVGVEAF
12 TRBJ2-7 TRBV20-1 SAQIPGQGNEQY
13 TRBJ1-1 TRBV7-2 ASSLRQGLNTEAF